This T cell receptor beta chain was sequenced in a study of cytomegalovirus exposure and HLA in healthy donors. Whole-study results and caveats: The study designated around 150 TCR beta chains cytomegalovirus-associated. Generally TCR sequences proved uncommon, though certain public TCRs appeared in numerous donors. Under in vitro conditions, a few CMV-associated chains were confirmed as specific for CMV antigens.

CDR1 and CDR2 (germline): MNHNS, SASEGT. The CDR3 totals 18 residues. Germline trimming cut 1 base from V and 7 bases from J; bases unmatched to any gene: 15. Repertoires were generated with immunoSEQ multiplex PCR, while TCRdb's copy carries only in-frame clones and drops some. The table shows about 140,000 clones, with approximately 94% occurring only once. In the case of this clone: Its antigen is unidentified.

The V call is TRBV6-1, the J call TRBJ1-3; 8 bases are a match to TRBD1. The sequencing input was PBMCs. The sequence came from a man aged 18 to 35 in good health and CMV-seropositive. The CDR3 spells CASSEGPFGQGGGNTIYF. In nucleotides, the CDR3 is TGTGCCAGCAGTGAAGGCCCCTTTGGACAGGGAGGAGGTAACACCATATATTTT.